The 13 T cell receptor beta chains below all came from one sample that was sequenced in a study of blood T cell repertoires in COVID-19. Clones were read by immunoSEQ multiplex PCR, and TCRdb kept only the in-frame ones, dropping some. The sample has 300,000 to 400,000 clones, about 87% seen once. The sequenced material came from peripheral blood. The receptor source for this set is a woman under 40 with COVID-19, enrolled during active disease.

The CDR3 nucleotides are TGTGTCCCGACGATAGCAACAGGCTCCACTTCACCCCTCCACTTT. Translating it yields CVPTIATGSTSPLHF. The chain employs TRBV19 and TRBJ1-6; D might be TRBD1 (5 bases). Germline V lookup: CDR1 LNHDA, CDR2 SQIVND (reference sequence). The length of the CDR3 is 15 residues.

The chain links TRBV5-1 to TRBJ1-4; 7 bases are a match to TRBD1. Trimming took 1 base from V and 5 from J; bases not matched to a gene: 2. This CDR3 has 14 amino acids. Germline V gene sequence: CDR1 SGHRS, CDR2 YFSETQ. This CDR3 reads CASSLTGENEKLFF. The CDR3 region has the DNA TGCGCCAGCAGCTTGACAGGGGAAAATGAAAAACTGTTTTTT.

The chain joins TRBV19 to TRBJ2-2; D is undetermined. CDR1 and CDR2 from the germline V gene are LNHDA and SQIVND (reference sequence). There are 15 residues in the CDR3. With 5 bases removed from V and 3 bases from J, the gap between germline ends came to 13 bases. The chain's CDR3 is CASSFLSDYTGELFF. CDR3 bases: TGTGCCAGTAGTTTTTTGTCAGATTACACCGGGGAGCTGTTTTTT.

J is TRBJ1-2 and V is TRBV12-5; 7 bases map to TRBD1. Germline trimming cut 1 base from V and 8 bases from J; bases unmatched to any gene: 10. Germline CDR1 is LGHNT and CDR2 is FRNRAP. This CDR3 region has 15 residues. In DNA, the CDR3 is TGTGCTAGTGGTTTGGGGAGGACAGGCTACGTCGGCTACACCTTC. Its translation is CASGLGRTGYVGYTF.

This chain uses TRBV18 with TRBJ1-2; D is unresolved. Trimming removed 0 bases at V and 3 bases at J, with 8 bases between. There are 14 residues in the CDR3. Germline V gene lookup returns CDR1 KGHSH and CDR2 LQKENI. CDR3 region: CASSPPVSDYGYTF. The CDR3 DNA reads TGTGCCAGCTCACCACCGGTGTCAGACTATGGCTACACCTTC.

The rearrangement uses TRBV21-1 and TRBJ1-4; the DNA was not compared with TRBD1, the D call given in the table. TRBV21-1 is designated a pseudogene. The CDR3 has 17 residues. CDR3 residues: CASSPPDRGKTNEKLFF. The CDR3 region has the DNA TGTGCCAGCAGCCCACCGGACAGGGGTAAAACTAATGAAAAACTGTTTTTT.

The chain recombines TRBV7-9 with TRBJ1-4, with D maybe TRBD1 (5 bases). The CDR3 runs to 16 residues. Germline-derived CDR1 and CDR2 are SEHNR and FQNEAQ (reference sequence). The V end was cut by 4 bases, the J end by 7 bases, with 19 bases between. The CDR3 reads CASSSPLQVTAEKLFF. The CDR3 DNA is TGTGCCAGCAGCTCCCCCTTACAGGTTACCGCTGAAAAACTGTTTTTT.

CDR3 nucleotide sequence: TGCGCCAGCAGCCAAGAAAAGCGGGGTCTCACCACCCACAATGAGCAGTTCTTC. Its translation: CASSQEKRGLTTHNEQFF. The chain carries TRBV4-1 and TRBJ2-1; 7 bases match TRBD2. V lost 0 bases and J lost 5; bases outside the gene matches: 13. Germline V gene sequence: CDR1 MGHRA, CDR2 YSYEKL. The CDR3 extends over 18 amino acids.

The sample holds one count of this clone. The chain recombines TRBV28 with TRBJ2-3, with TRBD2 matching 10 bases. The CDR3 has 17 residues. The V gene end was trimmed by 4 bases and the J gene end by 2 bases; junction bases not matched to a gene: 9. Germline CDR1 is MDHEN and CDR2 is SYDVKM. The CDR3 loop reads CASSSPFGLADTDTQYF. CDR3 nucleotide sequence: TGTGCCAGCAGTTCCCCATTCGGACTAGCGGACACAGATACGCAGTATTTT.

The CDR3 sequence is CASSLVAGAYEQYF. The CDR3 DNA is TGCGCCAGCAGCTTGGTAGCGGGGGCCTACGAGCAGTACTTC. This chain joins TRBV5-1 and TRBJ2-7; 9 nucleotides match TRBD2. This CDR3 is built from 14 residues. The germline V gene encodes CDR1 SGHRS and CDR2 YFSETQ. V gave up 0 bases and J gave up 2 bases; unmatched junction bases: 0. The variable domain in full, completed from reference TRBV5-1 and TRBJ2-7, reads KAGVTQTPRYLIKTRGQQVTLSCSPISGHRSVSWYQQTPGQGLQFLFEYFSETQRNKGNFPGRFSGRQFSNSRSEMNVSTLELGDSALYLCASSLVAGAYEQYFGPGTRLTVT.

V gene TRBV4-2 combines with J gene TRBJ2-3; 7 nucleotides agree with TRBD2. Trimming took 0 bases from V and 1 from J; bases not matched to a gene: 7. Germline V gene lookup returns CDR1 LGHNA and CDR2 YNFKEQ. The CDR3 length is 17 residues. CDR3 coding DNA: TGTGCCAGCAGCCAAGACGCGGCGGGGGTCGGCACAGATACGCAGTATTTT. Translated, it gives CASSQDAAGVGTDTQYF.

The J gene is TRBJ2-5, the V gene TRBV9; D might be TRBD1 (6 bases). The CDR3 has 14 residues. Looked up from germline, CDR1 is SGDLS and CDR2 is YYNGEE. V was clipped by 2 bases and J by 9 bases, with 17 bases between them. The CDR3 is CASSVRDQKGAQYF. For the CDR3, the DNA is TGTGCCAGCAGCGTCCGGGACCAAAAGGGGGCCCAGTACTTC.

This chain connects TRBV7-6 to TRBJ2-2; tentative D call: TRBD2 (6 bases). The CDR3 runs to 15 residues. V gave up 4 bases and J gave up 1 base, with 10 bases separating them. Germline V gene lookup returns CDR1 SGHVS and CDR2 FNYEAQ. The CDR3 DNA follows: TGTGCCAGCAGCTGGCTGGGGGGGAACACCGGGGAGCTGTTTTTT. Residues: CASSWLGGNTGELFF.